This paragraph reports one T cell receptor (beta chain). What it binds is not known. These data originate in a study of post-analysis software for immune sequencing data. About the study: The study covered relapsing-remitting, secondary progressive and progressive-relapsing courses of multiple sclerosis. Points from the study as a whole: F-measure co-clustering was strong for batch-matched samples. When patients were compared with controls, about 5 TRBV segments were more frequent, TRBV5-6, TRBV5-1 and TRBV20-1 among them.

Tagging with unique molecular identifiers was a feature of the TCR beta cDNA libraries. Each sample of roughly 0.9 to 11 million input T cells yielded roughly 500,000 cDNA molecules, so each molecule approximated one T cell. TCRdb recomputed calls from the PCR reads with MiXCR, one row per CDR3 protein. The sample consists of hundreds of thousands of distinct CDR3 sequences, around 27% of them appearing once. V trimming: 7 bases; J trimming: 6 bases; junction bases outside the gene matches: 14. CDR1 DFQATT and CDR2 SNEGSKA come from the germline V gene (reference sequence). The CDR3 is 15 amino acids.

Sequencing used blood. This clonotype originated in a girl aged 5-17 years with multiple sclerosis. J is TRBJ2-3 and V is TRBV20-1; TRBD1 matches 9 bases. The CDR3 loop reads CSVEGDREAPDTQYF. The CDR3 DNA follows: TGCAGTGTTGAAGGGGACAGGGAAGCCCCGGATACGCAGTATTTT.